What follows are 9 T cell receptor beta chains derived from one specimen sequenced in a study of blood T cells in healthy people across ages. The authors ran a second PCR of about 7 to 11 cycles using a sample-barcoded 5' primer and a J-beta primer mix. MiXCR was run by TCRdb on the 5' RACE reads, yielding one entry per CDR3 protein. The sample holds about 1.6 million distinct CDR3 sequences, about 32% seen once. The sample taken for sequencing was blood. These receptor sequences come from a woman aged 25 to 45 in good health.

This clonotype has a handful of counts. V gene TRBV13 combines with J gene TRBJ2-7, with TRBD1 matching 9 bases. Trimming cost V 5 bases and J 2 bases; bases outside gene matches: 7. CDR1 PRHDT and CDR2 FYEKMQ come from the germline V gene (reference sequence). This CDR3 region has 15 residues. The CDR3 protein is CASSIDRGRTYEQYF. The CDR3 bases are TGTGCCAGCAGCATAGACAGGGGGAGGACCTACGAGCAGTACTTC. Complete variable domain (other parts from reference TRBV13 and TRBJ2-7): AAGVIQSPRHLIKEKRETATLKCYPIPRHDTVYWYQQGPGQDPQFLISFYEKMQSDKGSIPDRFSAQQFSDYHSELNMSSLELGDSALYFCASSIDRGRTYEQYFGPGTRLTVT.

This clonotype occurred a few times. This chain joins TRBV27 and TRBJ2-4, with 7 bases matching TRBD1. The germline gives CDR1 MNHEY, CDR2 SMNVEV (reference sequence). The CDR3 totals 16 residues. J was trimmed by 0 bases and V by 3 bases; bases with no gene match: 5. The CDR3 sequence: CASSFTEGAAKNIQYF. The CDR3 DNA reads TGTGCCAGCAGTTTTACCGAGGGGGCAGCCAAAAACATTCAGTACTTC.

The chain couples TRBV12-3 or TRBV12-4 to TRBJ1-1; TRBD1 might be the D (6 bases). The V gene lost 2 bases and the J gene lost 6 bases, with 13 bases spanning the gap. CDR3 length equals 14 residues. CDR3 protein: CASSLSTGLAEAFF. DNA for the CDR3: TGTGCCAGCAGTTTATCAACAGGGTTGGCTGAAGCTTTCTTT.

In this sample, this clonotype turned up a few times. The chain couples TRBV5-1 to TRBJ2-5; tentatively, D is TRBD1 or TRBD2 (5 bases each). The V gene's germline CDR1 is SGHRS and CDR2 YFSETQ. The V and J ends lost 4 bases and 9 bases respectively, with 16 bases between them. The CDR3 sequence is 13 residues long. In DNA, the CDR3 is TGCGCCAGCAGCCCCGGGCTCAGAGGGGCCCAGTACTTC. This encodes CASSPGLRGAQYF. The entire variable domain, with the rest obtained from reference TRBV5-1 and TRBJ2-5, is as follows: KAGVTQTPRYLIKTRGQQVTLSCSPISGHRSVSWYQQTPGQGLQFLFEYFSETQRNKGNFPGRFSGRQFSNSRSEMNVSTLELGDSALYLCASSPGLRGAQYFGPGTRLLVL.

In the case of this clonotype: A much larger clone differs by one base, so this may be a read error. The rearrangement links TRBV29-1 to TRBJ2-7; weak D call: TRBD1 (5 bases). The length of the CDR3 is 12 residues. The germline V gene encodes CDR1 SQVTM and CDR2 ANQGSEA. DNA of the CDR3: TGCAGCGTTGGACAGTTTTCCTACAAGCAGTACTTC. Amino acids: CSVGQFSYKQYF.

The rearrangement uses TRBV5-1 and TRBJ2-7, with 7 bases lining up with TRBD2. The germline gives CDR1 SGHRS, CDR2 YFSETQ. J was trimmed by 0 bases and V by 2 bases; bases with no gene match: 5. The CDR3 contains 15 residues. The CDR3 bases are TGCGCCAGCAGCTTCGCTAGCGGCTTCTCCTACGAGCAGTACTTC. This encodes CASSFASGFSYEQYF.

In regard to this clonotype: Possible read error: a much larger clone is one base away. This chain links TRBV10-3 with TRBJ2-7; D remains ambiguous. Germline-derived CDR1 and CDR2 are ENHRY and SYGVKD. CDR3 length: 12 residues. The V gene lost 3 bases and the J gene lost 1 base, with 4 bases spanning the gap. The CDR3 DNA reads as TGTGCCATCAGTGACAAGTCCTACGAGCAGTACTTC. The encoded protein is CAISDKSYEQYF.

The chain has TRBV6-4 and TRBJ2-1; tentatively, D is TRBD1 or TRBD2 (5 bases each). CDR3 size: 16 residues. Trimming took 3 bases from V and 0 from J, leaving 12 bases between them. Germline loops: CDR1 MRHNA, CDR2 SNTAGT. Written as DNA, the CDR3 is TGTGCCAGCAGTGAACCGGGACGGAGCTCCTACAATGAGCAGTTCTTC. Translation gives CASSEPGRSSYNEQFF.

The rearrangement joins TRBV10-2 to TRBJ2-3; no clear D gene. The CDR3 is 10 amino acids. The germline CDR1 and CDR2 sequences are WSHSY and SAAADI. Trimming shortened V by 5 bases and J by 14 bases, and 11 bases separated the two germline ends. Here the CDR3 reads CASSNGYRYF. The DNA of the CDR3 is TGCGCCAGCAGTAACGGGTACCGGTATTTT.